This TCR beta chain was retrieved from a study of CD8 T cells in Susac syndrome. The CDR3 has 14 amino acids. CDR1 is MNHEY and CDR2 is SVGEGT in the germline V gene. Trimming left V 6 bases short and J 7 bases short, with 18 bases between. RNA in amounts of about 0.45 to 1 ug was reverse transcribed with random hexamers. TCRdb redid the calling of the immunoSEQ multiplex PCR reads with MiXCR, one entry per CDR3 protein. The table shows a few hundred thousand distinct CDR3 sequences, with approximately 90% occurring only once. The V call is TRBV6-2 or TRBV6-3, the J call TRBJ1-1; tentative D call: TRBD1 (6 bases). The source material was CD8+ T cells from PBMCs. This sequence was found in a human donor with multiple sclerosis. The CDR3 DNA follows: TGTGCCAGCAGGCTACAGGGCTACACCAGTGAAGCTTTCTTT. It specifies CASRLQGYTSEAFF.